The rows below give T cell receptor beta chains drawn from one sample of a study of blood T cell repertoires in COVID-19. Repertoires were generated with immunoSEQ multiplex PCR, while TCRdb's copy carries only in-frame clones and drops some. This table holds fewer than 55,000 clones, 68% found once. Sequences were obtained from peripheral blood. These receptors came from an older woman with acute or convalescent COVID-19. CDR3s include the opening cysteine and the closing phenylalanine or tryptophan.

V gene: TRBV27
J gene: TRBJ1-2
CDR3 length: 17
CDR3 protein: CASSPDRARSLNYGYTF

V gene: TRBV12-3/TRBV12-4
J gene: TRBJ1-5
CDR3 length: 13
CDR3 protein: CASSFQGDQPQHF

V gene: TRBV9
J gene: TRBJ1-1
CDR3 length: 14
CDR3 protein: CASSVDLGVEGAFF

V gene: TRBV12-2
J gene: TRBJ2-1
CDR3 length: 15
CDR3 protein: CASRLGGEPYNEQFF

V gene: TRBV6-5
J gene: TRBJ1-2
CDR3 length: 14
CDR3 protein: CASTPRQDSYGYTF

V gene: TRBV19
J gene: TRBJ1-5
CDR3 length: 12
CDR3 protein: CASSRVGQPQHF

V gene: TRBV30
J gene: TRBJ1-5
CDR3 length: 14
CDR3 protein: CAWSGGQGGQPQHF

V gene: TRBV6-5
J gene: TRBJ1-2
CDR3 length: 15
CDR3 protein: CASSYGTGEVYGYTF

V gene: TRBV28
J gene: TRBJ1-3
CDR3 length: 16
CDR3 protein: CASSLSPQGAGNTIYF

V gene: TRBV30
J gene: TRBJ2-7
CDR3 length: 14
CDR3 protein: CAWSEGQGADEQYF

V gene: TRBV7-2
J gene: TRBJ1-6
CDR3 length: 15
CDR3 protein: CASSFSQGVDSPLHF

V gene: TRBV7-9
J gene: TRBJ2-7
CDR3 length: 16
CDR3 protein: CASSLGVEGRGYEQYF

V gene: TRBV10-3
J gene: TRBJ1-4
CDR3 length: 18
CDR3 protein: CAISKRQGRGPTNEKLFF

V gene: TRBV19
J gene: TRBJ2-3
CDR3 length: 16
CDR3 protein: CASIRTGFSPPDTQYF

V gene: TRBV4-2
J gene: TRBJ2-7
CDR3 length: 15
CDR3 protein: CASSQAVGSSYEQYF

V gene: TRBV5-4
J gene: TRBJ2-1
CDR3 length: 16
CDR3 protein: CASSAGGPGGTYEQFF

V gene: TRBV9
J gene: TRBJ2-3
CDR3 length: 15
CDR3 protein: CASSVAGGAGDTQYF

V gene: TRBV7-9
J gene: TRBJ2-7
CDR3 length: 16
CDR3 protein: CASRPNDRGLRYEQYF

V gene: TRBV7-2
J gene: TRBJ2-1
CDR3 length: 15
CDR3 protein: CASSPLGGSYNEQFF

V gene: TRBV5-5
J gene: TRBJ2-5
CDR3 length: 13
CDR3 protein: CASSLGGKETQYF

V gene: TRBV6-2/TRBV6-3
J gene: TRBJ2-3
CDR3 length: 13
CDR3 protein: CASSYSEGDTQYF

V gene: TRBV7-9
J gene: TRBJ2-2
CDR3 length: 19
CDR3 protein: CASSSRVGRGASNTGELFF

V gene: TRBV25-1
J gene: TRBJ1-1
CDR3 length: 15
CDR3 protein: CASSEGGTGDTEAFF

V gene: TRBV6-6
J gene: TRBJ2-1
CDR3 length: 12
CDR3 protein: CASSYRYNEQFF

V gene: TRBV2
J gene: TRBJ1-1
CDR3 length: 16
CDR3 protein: CASSERWSGGGTEAFF

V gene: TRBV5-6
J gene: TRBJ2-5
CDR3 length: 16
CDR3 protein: CASLLPGDRSSSTQYF

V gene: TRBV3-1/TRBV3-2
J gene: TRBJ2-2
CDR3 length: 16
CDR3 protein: CASRPGTGGSTGELFF

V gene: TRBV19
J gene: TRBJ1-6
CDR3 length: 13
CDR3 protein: CASRRGRNSPLHF

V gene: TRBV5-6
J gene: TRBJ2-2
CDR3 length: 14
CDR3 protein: CASSSGHITGELFF

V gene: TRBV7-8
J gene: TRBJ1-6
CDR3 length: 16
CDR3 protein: CASSLALAGGGSPLHF

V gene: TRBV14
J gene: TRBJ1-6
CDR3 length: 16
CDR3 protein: CASSLSTDRENSPLHF

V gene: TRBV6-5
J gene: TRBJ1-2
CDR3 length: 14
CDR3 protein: CASTRHGTDYGYTF

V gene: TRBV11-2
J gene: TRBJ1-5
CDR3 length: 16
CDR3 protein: CASSDGHRVGNQPQHF

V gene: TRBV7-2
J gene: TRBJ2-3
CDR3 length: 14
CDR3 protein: CASSPEAGLNTQYF

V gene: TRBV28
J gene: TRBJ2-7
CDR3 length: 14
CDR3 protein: CASSLASGSYEQYF

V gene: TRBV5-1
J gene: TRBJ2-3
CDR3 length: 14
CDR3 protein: CASSSQVSTDTQYF

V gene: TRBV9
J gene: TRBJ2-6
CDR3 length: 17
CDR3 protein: CASSPRPSQGGANVLTF

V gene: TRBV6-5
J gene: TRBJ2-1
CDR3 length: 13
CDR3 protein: CATERGSYNEQFF

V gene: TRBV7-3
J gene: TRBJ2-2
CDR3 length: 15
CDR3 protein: CASSSDRAGTGELFF

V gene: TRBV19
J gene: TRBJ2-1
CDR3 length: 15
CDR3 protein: CASSPPGGSYNEQFF